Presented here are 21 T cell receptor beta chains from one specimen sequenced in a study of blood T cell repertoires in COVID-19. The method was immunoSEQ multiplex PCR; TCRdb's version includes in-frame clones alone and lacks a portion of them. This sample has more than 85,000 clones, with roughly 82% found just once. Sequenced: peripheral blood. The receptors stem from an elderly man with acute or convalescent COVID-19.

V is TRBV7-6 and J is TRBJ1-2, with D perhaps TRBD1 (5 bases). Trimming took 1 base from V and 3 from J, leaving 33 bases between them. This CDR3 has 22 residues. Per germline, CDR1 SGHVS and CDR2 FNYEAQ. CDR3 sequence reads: CASSLVTKHQDKRTPGYYGYTF. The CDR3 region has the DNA TGTGCCAGCAGCTTAGTAACAAAACACCAGGACAAAAGGACACCTGGGTACTATGGCTACACCTTC. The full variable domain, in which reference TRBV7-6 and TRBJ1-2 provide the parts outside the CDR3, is GAGVSQSPRYKVTKRGQDVALRCDPISGHVSLYWYRQALGQGPEFLTYFNYEAQQDKSGLPNDRFSAERPEGSISTLTIQRTEQRDSAMYRCASSLVTKHQDKRTPGYYGYTFGSGTRLTVV.

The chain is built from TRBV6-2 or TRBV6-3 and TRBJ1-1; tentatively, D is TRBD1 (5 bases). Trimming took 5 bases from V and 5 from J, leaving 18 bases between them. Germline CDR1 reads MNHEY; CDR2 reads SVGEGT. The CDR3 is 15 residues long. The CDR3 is CASSTGLSGSTEAFF. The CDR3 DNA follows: TGTGCCAGCAGTACAGGTCTCTCAGGTTCTACTGAAGCTTTCTTT.

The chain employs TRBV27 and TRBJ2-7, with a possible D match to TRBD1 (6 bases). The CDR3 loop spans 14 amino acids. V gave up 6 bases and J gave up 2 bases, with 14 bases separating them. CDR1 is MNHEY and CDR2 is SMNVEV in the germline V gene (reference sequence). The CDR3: CASRGAGNTYEQYF. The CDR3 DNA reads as TGTGCCAGCAGGGGGGCAGGAAATACCTACGAGCAGTACTTC.

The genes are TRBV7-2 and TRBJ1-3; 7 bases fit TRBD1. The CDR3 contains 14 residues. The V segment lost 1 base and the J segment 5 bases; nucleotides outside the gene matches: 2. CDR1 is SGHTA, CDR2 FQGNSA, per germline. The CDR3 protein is CASSLGQGRNTIYF. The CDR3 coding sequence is TGTGCCAGCAGCTTAGGACAGGGCCGAAACACCATATATTTT. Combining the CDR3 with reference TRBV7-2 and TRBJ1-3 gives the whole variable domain GAGVSQSPSNKVTEKGKDVELRCDPISGHTALYWYRQSLGQGLEFLIYFQGNSAPDKSGLPSDRFSAERTGGSVSTLTIQRTQQEDSAVYLCASSLGQGRNTIYFGEGSWLTVV.

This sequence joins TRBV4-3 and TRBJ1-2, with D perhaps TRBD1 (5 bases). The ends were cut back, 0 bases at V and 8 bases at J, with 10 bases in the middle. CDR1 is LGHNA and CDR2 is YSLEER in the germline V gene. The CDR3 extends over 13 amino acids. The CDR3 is CASSQDSGEGYTF. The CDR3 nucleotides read TGCGCCAGCAGCCAAGATTCGGGGGAAGGCTACACCTTC.

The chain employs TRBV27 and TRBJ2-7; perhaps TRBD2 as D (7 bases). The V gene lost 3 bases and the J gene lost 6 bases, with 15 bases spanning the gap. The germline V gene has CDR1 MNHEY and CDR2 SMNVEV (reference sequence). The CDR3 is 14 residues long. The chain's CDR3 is CASSLSGGAREQYF. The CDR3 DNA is TGTGCCAGCAGTTTGAGTGGGGGGGCGCGCGAGCAGTACTTC.

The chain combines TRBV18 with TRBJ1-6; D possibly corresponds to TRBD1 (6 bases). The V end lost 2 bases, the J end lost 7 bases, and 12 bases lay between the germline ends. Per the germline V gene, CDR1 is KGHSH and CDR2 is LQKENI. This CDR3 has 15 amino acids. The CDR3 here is CASSPKGGLNSPLHF. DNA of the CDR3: TGTGCCAGCTCACCAAAAGGGGGTCTGAATTCACCCCTCCACTTT.

The CDR3 DNA sequence: TGTGCCAGCAGCTTAGCAGCGGGGTATTTCTACGAGCAGTACTTC. It is translated as CASSLAAGYFYEQYF. This chain uses TRBV11-2 with TRBJ2-7; 7 nucleotides line up with TRBD2. The length of the CDR3 is 15 residues. With 1 base clipped from V and 3 bases from J, the junction kept 6 bases outside the gene matches. CDR1 is SGHAT, CDR2 FQNNGV, per germline.

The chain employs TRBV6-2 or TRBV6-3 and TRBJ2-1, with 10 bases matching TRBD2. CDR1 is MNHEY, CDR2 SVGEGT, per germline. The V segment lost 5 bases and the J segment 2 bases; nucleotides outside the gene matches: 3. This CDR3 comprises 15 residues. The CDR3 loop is CASSTSGTPYNEQFF. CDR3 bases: TGTGCCAGCAGTACTAGCGGGACCCCCTACAATGAGCAGTTCTTC.

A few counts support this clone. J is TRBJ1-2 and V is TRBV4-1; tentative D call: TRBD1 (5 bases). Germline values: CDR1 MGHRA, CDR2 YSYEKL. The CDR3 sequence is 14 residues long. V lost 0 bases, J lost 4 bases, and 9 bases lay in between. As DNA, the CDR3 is TGCGCCAGCAGCCAAGATCGGGGGGGCTATGGCTACACCTTC. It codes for CASSQDRGGYGYTF.

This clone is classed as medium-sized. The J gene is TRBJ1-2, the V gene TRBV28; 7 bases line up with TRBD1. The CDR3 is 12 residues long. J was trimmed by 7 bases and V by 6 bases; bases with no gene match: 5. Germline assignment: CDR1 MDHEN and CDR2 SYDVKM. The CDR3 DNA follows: TGTGCCAGCAGAGGGACAGATGGTGGCTACACCTTC. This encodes CASRGTDGGYTF.

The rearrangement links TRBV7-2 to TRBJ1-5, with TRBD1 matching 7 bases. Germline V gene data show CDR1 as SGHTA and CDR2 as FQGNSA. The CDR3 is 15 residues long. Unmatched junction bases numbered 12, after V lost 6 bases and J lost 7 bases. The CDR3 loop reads CASSPTGVIGQPQHF. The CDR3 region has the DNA TGTGCCAGCAGTCCCACAGGGGTGATTGGGCAGCCCCAGCATTTT. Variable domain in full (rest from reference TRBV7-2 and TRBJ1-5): GAGVSQSPSNKVTEKGKDVELRCDPISGHTALYWYRQSLGQGLEFLIYFQGNSAPDKSGLPSDRFSAERTGGSVSTLTIQRTQQEDSAVYLCASSPTGVIGQPQHFGDGTRLSIL.

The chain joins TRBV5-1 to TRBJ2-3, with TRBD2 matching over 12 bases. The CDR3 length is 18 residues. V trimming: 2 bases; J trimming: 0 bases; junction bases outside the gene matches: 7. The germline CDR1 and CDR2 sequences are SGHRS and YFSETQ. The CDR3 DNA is TGCGCCAGCAGCTTCAAGGGACTAGCGGGCGTTAGCACAGATACGCAGTATTTT. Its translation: CASSFKGLAGVSTDTQYF.

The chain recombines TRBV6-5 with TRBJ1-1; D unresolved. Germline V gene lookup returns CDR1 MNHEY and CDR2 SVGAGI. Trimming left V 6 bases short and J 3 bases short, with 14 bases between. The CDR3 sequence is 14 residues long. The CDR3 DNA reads TGTGCCAGCAGAGACCGGGTGTTCGACACTGAAGCTTTCTTT. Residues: CASRDRVFDTEAFF.

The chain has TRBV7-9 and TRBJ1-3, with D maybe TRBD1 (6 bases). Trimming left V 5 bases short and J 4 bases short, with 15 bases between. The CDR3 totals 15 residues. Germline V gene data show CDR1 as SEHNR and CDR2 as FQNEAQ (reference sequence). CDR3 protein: CASSPLGARGNTIYF. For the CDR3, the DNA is TGTGCCAGCAGCCCCTTGGGGGCGCGGGGAAACACCATATATTTT. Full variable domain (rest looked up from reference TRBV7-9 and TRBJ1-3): DTGVSQNPRHKITKRGQNVTFRCDPISEHNRLYWYRQTLGQGPEFLTYFQNEAQLEKSRLLSDRFSAERPKGSFSTLEIQRTEQGDSAMYLCASSPLGARGNTIYFGEGSWLTVV.

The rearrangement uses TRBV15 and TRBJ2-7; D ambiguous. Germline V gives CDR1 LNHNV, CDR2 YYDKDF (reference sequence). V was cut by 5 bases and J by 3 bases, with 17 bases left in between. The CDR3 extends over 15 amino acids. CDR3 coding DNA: TGTGCCACCAGCTCTTCAGCAGACAAGATCTACGAGCAGTACTTC. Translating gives CATSSSADKIYEQYF.

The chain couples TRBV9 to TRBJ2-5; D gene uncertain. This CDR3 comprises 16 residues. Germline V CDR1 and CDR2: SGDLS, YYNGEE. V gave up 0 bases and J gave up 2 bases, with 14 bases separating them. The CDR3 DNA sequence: TGTGCCAGCAGCGTAGACTCCCGAGTCCATCAAGAGACCCAGTACTTC. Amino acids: CASSVDSRVHQETQYF.

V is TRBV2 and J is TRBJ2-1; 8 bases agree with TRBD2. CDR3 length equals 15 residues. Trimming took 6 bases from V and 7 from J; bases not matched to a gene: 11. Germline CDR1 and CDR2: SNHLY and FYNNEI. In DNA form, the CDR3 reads TGTGCCAGCAGCCAGCGGGGGTACGGGGGGAATGAGCAGTTCTTC. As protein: CASSQRGYGGNEQFF.

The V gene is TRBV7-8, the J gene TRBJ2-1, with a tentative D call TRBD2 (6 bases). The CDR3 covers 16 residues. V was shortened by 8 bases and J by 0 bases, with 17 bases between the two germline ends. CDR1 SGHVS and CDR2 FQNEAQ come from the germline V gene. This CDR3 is CASSRGGTNSYNEQFF. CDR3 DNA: TGTGCCAGCTCCCGGGGAGGAACGAACTCCTACAATGAGCAGTTCTTC. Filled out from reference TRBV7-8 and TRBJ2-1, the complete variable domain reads GAGVSQSPRYKVAKRGQDVALRCDPISGHVSLFWYQQALGQGPEFLTYFQNEAQLDKSGLPSDRFFAERPEGSVSTLKIQRTQQEDSAVYLCASSRGGTNSYNEQFFGPGTRLTVL.

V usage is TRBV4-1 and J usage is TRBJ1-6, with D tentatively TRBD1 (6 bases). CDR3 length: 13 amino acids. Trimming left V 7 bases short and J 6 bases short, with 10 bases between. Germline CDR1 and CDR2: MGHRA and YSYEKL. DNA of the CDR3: TGCGCCAGCAAGGGGGGGGGTAATTCACCCCTCCACTTT. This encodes CASKGGGNSPLHF.

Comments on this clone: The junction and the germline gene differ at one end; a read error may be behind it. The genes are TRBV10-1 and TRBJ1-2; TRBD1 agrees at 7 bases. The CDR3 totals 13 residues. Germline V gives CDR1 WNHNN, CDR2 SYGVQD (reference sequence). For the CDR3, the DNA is TGCGCCAGCAGCCTGACAGGGAGCTATGGCCACACCTTC. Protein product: CASSLTGSYGHTF.